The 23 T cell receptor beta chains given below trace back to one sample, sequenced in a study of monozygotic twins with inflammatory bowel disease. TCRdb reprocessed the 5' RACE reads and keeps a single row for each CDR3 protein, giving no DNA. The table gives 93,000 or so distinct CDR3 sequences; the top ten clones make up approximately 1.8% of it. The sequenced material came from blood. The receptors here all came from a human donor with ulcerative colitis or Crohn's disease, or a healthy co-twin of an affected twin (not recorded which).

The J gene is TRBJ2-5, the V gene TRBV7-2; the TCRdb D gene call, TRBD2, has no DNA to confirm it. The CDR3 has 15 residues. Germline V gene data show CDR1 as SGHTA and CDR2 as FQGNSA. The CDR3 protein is CASLSGLAFQETQYF.

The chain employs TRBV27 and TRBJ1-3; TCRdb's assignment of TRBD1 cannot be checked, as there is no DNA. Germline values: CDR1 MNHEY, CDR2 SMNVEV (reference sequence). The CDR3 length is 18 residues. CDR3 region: CASTVTGRDTNSGNTIYF.

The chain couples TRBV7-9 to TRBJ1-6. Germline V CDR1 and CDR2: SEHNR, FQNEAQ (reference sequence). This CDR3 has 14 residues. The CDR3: CASSLEVRSSPLHF.

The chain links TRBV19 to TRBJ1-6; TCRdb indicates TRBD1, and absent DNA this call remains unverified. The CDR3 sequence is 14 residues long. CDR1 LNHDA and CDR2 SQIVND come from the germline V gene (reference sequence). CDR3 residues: CASRPTGLTSPLHF.

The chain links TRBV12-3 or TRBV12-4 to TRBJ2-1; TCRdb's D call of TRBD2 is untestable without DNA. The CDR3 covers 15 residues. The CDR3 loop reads CASSSSGTKYNEQFF.

CDR3 amino acids: CASSYSSGYTF. V gene TRBV6-6 combines with J gene TRBJ1-2. The CDR3 is 11 residues long. CDR1 MNHNY and CDR2 SVGAGI come from the germline V gene (reference sequence).

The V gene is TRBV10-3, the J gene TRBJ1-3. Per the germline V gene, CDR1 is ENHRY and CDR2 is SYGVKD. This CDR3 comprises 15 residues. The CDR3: CAISGLEDPRDTIYF.

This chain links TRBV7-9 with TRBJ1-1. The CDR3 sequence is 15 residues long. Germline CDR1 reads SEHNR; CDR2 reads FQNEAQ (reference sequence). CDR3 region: CASSPSEGLDTEAFF.

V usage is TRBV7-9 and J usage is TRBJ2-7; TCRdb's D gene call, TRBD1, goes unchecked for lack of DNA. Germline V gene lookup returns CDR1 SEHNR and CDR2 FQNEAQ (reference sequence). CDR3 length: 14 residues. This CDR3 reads CASSHRDRDNEQYF. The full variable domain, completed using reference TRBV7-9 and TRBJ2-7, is DTGVSQNPRHKITKRGQNVTFRCDPISEHNRLYWYRQTLGQGPEFLTYFQNEAQLEKSRLLSDRFSAERPKGSFSTLEIQRTEQGDSAMYLCASSHRDRDNEQYFGPGTRLTVT.

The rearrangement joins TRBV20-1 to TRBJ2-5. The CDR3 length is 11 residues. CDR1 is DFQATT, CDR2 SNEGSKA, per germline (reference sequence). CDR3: CSATKDGTQYF.

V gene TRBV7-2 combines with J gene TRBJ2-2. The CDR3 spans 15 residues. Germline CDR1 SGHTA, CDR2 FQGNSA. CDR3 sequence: CASSLSGVYTGELFF.

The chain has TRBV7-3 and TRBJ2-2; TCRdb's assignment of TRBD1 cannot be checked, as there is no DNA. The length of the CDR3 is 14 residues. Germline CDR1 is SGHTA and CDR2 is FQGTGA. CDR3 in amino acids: CASSLRGDTGELFF.

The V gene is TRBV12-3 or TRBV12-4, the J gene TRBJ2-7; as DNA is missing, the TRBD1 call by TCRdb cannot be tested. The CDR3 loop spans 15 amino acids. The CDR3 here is CASSPRETGLGEQYF.

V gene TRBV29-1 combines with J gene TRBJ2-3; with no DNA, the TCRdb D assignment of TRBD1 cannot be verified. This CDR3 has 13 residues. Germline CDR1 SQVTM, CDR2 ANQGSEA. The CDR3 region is CSGAGVVTDTQYF.

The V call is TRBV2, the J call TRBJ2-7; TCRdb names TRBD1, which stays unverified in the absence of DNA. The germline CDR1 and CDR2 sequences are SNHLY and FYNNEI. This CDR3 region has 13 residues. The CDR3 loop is CARATGSMGEQYF.

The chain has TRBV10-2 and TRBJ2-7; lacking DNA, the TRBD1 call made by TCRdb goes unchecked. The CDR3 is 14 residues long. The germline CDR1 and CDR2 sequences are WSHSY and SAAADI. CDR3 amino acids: CASSRDRNSYEQYF.

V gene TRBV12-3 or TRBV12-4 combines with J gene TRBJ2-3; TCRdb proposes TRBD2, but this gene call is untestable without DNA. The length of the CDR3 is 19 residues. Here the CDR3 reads CASSSFYYRSGGTTDTQYF.

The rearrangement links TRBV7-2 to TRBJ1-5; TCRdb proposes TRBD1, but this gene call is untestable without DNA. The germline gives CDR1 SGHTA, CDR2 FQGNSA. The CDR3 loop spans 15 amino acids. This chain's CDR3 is CASSLGGLSNQPQHF.

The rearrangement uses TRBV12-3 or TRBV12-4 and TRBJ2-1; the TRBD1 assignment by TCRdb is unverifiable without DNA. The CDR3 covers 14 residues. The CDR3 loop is CASSLVGAGNEQFF.

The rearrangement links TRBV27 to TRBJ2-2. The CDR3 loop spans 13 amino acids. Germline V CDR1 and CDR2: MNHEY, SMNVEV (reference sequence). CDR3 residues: CASSPQNTGELFF.

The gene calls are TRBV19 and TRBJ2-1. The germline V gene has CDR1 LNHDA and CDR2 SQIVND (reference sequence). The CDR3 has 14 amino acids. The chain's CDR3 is CASSIVGSYNEQFF.

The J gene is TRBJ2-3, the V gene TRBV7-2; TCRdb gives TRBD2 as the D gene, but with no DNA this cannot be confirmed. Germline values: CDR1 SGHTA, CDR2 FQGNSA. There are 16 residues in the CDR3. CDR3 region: CASSLTSGGPADTQYF.

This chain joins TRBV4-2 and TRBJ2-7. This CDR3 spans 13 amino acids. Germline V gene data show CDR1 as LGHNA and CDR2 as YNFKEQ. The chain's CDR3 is CASSQDPPYEQYF.